The 8 T cell receptor beta chains given below trace back to one sample, sequenced in a study of beta chain features in type 1 diabetes (dated by TCRdb to 2017 to 2018). Library preparation was by the immunoSEQ multiplex PCR assay. The entire amount of isolated RNA was reverse transcribed using the High Capacity cDNA Reverse Transcription Kit, so the sequenced TCRB transcripts were expressed ones. TCRdb provides this immuneACCESS table in a form limited to in-frame rearrangements. Some clones are lacking; in checked studies, under half of them reflect an unresolved V gene, and why the rest are absent is not known. The sample table records 120,000 to 150,000 clones; roughly 53% of these occur just once. Roughly 0.42% of the sample comes from the top ten. Material for sequencing was Tregs from blood. Reading the label with the study, this specimen's cell subset or site is: regulatory CD4+ T cells. The source of these receptors is a young man in good health.

The rearrangement links TRBV10-3 to TRBJ1-2; D not certain. Trimming cost V 2 bases and J 4 bases, with 14 bases left between them. Germline CDR1 ENHRY, CDR2 SYGVKD. The CDR3 has 15 amino acids. The CDR3 sequence: CAISEKELGGYGYTF. CDR3 DNA sequence: TGTGCCATCAGTGAGAAGGAGCTGGGTGGCTATGGCTACACCTTC.

V and J are TRBV7-9 and TRBJ2-3; D is possibly TRBD1 (6 bases). The germline CDR1 and CDR2 sequences are SEHNR and FQNEAQ (reference sequence). CDR3 length equals 15 residues. V lost 5 bases to trimming and J lost 0 bases, with 12 bases between them. The CDR3 protein is CASSPRGISTDTQYF. Written as DNA, the CDR3 is TGTGCCAGCAGCCCAAGGGGGATTAGCACAGATACGCAGTATTTT.

This clone was seen only a few times. The rearrangement links TRBV30 to TRBJ1-4; D possibly corresponds to TRBD1 (5 bases). This CDR3 has 13 residues. Germline V gene data show CDR1 as GTSNPN and CDR2 as SVGIG (reference sequence). V was pared by 8 bases and J by 5 bases, with 15 bases between. DNA for the CDR3: TGTGCCGGCGCTAGACAGTCAAATGAAAAACTGTTTTTT. Protein sequence: CAGARQSNEKLFF. The entire variable domain, with the rest obtained from reference TRBV30 and TRBJ1-4, is as follows: SQTIHQWPATLVQPVGSPLSLECTVEGTSNPNLYWYRQAAGRGLQLLFYSVGIGQISSEVPQNLSASRPQDRQFILSSKKLLLSDSGFYLCAGARQSNEKLFFGSGTQLSVL.

This rearrangement joins TRBV19 to TRBJ2-7; the match to TRBD1 covers 7 bases. Germline CDR1 is LNHDA and CDR2 is SQIVND (reference sequence). The CDR3 consists of 13 residues. The V segment lost 5 bases and the J segment 3 bases; nucleotides outside the gene matches: 4. The CDR3 reads CASSGTDHYEQYF. CDR3 in DNA: TGTGCCAGTAGTGGGACAGACCACTACGAGCAGTACTTC.

This clone was seen only a few times. J is TRBJ1-1 and V is TRBV5-1; D is possibly TRBD1 (5 bases). CDR1 and CDR2 (germline): SGHRS, YFSETQ. The CDR3 extends over 15 amino acids. Between the trimmed V and J ends, which lost 1 base and 1 base, there was a span of 11 bases. CDR3 protein: CASSLNTGTNTEAFF. CDR3 nucleotides: TGCGCCAGCAGCTTGAATACAGGAACGAACACTGAAGCTTTCTTT.

CDR3 nucleotide sequence: TGCGCCAGCAGCCGAACCCGACAGGTTTGGGACTATGGCTACACCTTC. Residues: CASSRTRQVWDYGYTF. J is TRBJ1-2 and V is TRBV4-3; the D gene is possibly TRBD1 (6 bases). In germline, CDR1 is LGHNA, CDR2 YSLEER. This CDR3 comprises 16 residues. V gave up 4 bases and J gave up 3 bases, with 18 bases separating them.

This clone showed up just a few times. J is TRBJ2-1 and V is TRBV2; perhaps TRBD1 as D (5 bases). Between the trimmed V and J ends, which lost 8 bases and 7 bases, there was a span of 18 bases. Germline V gene lookup returns CDR1 SNHLY and CDR2 FYNNEI. The CDR3 extends over 14 amino acids. The CDR3 loop is CASPPNTGPNEQFF. In nucleotides, the CDR3 is TGTGCCAGCCCCCCCAATACAGGCCCAAATGAGCAGTTCTTC.

This rearrangement joins TRBV19 to TRBJ2-3; D is unclear. The germline V gene encodes CDR1 LNHDA and CDR2 SQIVND (reference sequence). CDR3 length: 12 amino acids. Between the trimmed V and J ends, which lost 3 bases and 10 bases, there was a span of 11 bases. The CDR3 sequence is CASSIETRPQYF. For the CDR3, the DNA is TGTGCCAGTAGTATTGAGACTCGCCCGCAGTATTTT. Supplemented by reference TRBV19 and TRBJ2-3, the full variable domain reads DGGITQSPKYLFRKEGQNVTLSCEQNLNHDAMYWYRQDPGQGLRLIYYSQIVNDFQKGDIAEGYSVSREKKESFPLTVTSAQKNPTAFYLCASSIETRPQYFGPGTRLTVL.